These 2 T cell receptor beta chains originate from one sample sequenced in a study of CD8+CD57+ T cells in acquired aplastic anemia. For sequencing, patients were chosen who had shown expansion of CD8+CD57+ cells by flow cytometry. Genomic DNA served as template for TCR beta VDJ and CDR3 profiling. TCRdb re-called the reads through MiXCR, storing one row per CDR3 protein. The sample yields 150,000 to 180,000 distinct CDR3 sequences, about 50% seen once. The material sequenced was sorted CD4+, CD8+, or CD8+CD57+ T cells (not recorded which) from PBMCs. These TCRs come from a human donor with aplastic anemia.

V usage is TRBV15 and J usage is TRBJ1-1; D not resolved. Germline CDR1 reads LNHNV; CDR2 reads YYDKDF (reference sequence). V lost 6 bases to trimming and J lost 9 bases, with 17 bases between them. The CDR3 runs to 13 residues. CDR3 DNA: TGTGCCACCAGAACACTGGGAGCCAATAAAGCTTTCTTT. Its translation is CATRTLGANKAFF.

The chain has TRBV10-3 and TRBJ1-1, with 7 bases aligning to TRBD1. Germline CDR1 ENHRY, CDR2 SYGVKD. This CDR3 is 16 amino acids long. V was clipped by 10 bases and J by 0 bases; unmatched bases: 14. As DNA, the CDR3 is TGTGCCACCCTCGCTGAGAGGACAGGCATGAACACTGAAGCTTTCTTT. Translating gives CATLAERTGMNTEAFF.